Presented here are 24 T cell receptor beta chains from one specimen sequenced in a study of neoadjuvant anti-PD-1 for oral cavity cancer (dated by TCRdb to the early 2020s). Library construction relied on the immunoSEQ multiplex PCR assay. TCRdb re-hosts the immuneACCESS table, in-frame sequences only. Its copies lack some clones; in the studies checked, an unresolved V gene accounts for under half of them, and the cause for the rest is not known. The sample contains 72,000 or so clones, about 86% of them found a single time. The top ten hold about 3.7% of the sample. The label giving this sample's time point can be read as: before neoadjuvant nivolumab. The source was PBMCs, collected before nivolumab (anti-PD-1) treatment. These TCRs come from a person between 40 and 80 years old with oral cavity squamous cell carcinoma.

The J gene is TRBJ1-5, the V gene TRBV6-1; D gene ambiguous. Trimming removed 6 bases at V and 9 bases at J, with 12 bases between. This CDR3 spans 12 amino acids. Germline loops: CDR1 MNHNS, CDR2 SASEGT. In DNA form, the CDR3 reads TGTGCCAGCAGGGCCAGCTCAGGGCCCCAGCATTTT. The encoded protein is CASRASSGPQHF.

The chain combines TRBV5-5 with TRBJ1-5, with D unresolved. The germline V gene encodes CDR1 SGHKS and CDR2 YYEKEE (reference sequence). V lost 3 bases, J lost 11 bases, and 12 bases lay in between. This CDR3 comprises 12 residues. CDR3 sequence (DNA): TGTGCCAGCAGCTCTGACGGGTGGGCCCAGCATTTT. Its translation: CASSSDGWAQHF. The full variable domain, its missing parts supplied by reference TRBV5-5 and TRBJ1-5, is DAGVTQSPTHLIKTRGQQVTLRCSPISGHKSVSWYQQVLGQGPQFIFQYYEKEERGRGNFPDRFSARQFPNYSSELNVNALLLGDSALYLCASSSDGWAQHFGDGTRLSIL.

The V and J genes are TRBV4-1 and TRBJ2-1; tentative D call: TRBD2 (6 bases). V lost 1 base, J lost 3 bases, and 13 bases lay in between. The CDR3 spans 16 residues. Germline V CDR1 and CDR2: MGHRA, YSYEKL. CDR3 nucleotides: TGCGCCAGCAGCCAAGCTGAGAGGGGAGGCTACAATGAGCAGTTCTTC. Amino acid sequence: CASSQAERGGYNEQFF.

V and J are TRBV7-2 and TRBJ1-5; unclear D gene. V was shortened by 2 bases and J by 0 bases, with 11 bases between the two germline ends. This CDR3 is built from 16 residues. Germline V gene sequence: CDR1 SGHTA, CDR2 FQGNSA. The CDR3 nucleotides are TGTGCCAGCAGCTTAAGAGGGTCCCATAGCAATCAGCCCCAGCATTTT. Amino acids: CASSLRGSHSNQPQHF.

This sequence joins TRBV5-1 and TRBJ2-7, with TRBD2 matching over 7 bases. The CDR3 has 15 amino acids. CDR1 is SGHRS and CDR2 is YFSETQ in the germline V gene. The ends lost 8 bases at V and 2 bases at J; junction bases unmatched: 13. The CDR3: CASRSTFRGAYEQYF. For the CDR3, the DNA is TGCGCCAGTCGATCCACGTTCCGGGGGGCCTACGAGCAGTACTTC.

This clone was seen more than once but under ten times. Other nucleotide sequences from this sample produce the same CDR3. The rearrangement links TRBV9 to TRBJ1-3; no reliable D call. CDR3 size: 16 residues. V lost 0 bases to trimming and J lost 0 bases, with 10 bases between them. The germline CDR1 and CDR2 sequences are SGDLS and YYNGEE. The DNA of the CDR3 is TGTGCCAGCAGCGTAGGCCCCGACTACTCTGGAAACACCATATATTTT. Translating gives CASSVGPDYSGNTIYF. Combining the CDR3 with reference TRBV9 and TRBJ1-3 gives the whole variable domain DSGVTQTPKHLITATGQRVTLRCSPRSGDLSVYWYQQSLDQGLQFLIQYYNGEERAKGNILERFSAQQFPDLHSELNLSSLELGDSALYFCASSVGPDYSGNTIYFGEGSWLTVV.

The V and J genes are TRBV7-3 and TRBJ2-1; 7 nucleotides align to TRBD1. The CDR3 runs 13 residues. The germline gives CDR1 SGHTA, CDR2 FQGTGA. The junction had 2 bases not matched to a gene; V was cut back by 1 base and J by 8 bases. The CDR3 spells CASSLRTGDEQFF. In DNA, the CDR3 is TGTGCCAGCAGCTTAAGGACAGGCGATGAGCAGTTCTTC.

The chain links TRBV19 to TRBJ1-1; tentatively, D is TRBD1 (5 bases). The CDR3 runs 13 residues. With 5 bases removed from V and 0 bases from J, the gap between germline ends came to 7 bases. CDR1 and CDR2 from the germline V gene are LNHDA and SQIVND (reference sequence). CDR3 sequence (DNA): TGTGCCAGTAGTGAGGGGATGAACACTGAAGCTTTCTTT. Protein sequence: CASSEGMNTEAFF.

CDR3 region: CAWTGSYNSPLHF. The CDR3 coding sequence is TGTGCCTGGACGGGCTCCTATAATTCACCCCTCCACTTT. The chain uses TRBV30 and TRBJ1-6; D unclear. V was shortened by 4 bases and J by 0 bases, with 4 bases between the two germline ends. Per the germline V gene, CDR1 is GTSNPN and CDR2 is SVGIG (reference sequence). The CDR3 has 13 residues.

This clone appeared a single time. V and J are TRBV13 and TRBJ2-7; TRBD1 matches at 11 bases. V trimming: 0 bases; J trimming: 2 bases; junction bases outside the gene matches: 0. The CDR3 has 15 amino acids. Germline CDR1 reads PRHDT; CDR2 reads FYEKMQ (reference sequence). CDR3 sequence: CASSLGGQGAYEQYF. The CDR3 DNA is TGTGCCAGCAGCTTAGGGGGACAGGGGGCCTACGAGCAGTACTTC. Full variable domain (outside the CDR3, taken from reference TRBV13 and TRBJ2-7): AAGVIQSPRHLIKEKRETATLKCYPIPRHDTVYWYQQGPGQDPQFLISFYEKMQSDKGSIPDRFSAQQFSDYHSELNMSSLELGDSALYFCASSLGGQGAYEQYFGPGTRLTVT.

This clone was seen only a few times. V and J are TRBV29-1 and TRBJ1-1, with D possibly matching TRBD1 (6 bases). CDR3 length: 11 residues. Trimming shortened V by 4 bases and J by 7 bases, and 10 bases separated the two germline ends. CDR1 is SQVTM and CDR2 is ANQGSEA in the germline V gene. The CDR3 spells CSVGGQFEAFF. CDR3 DNA: TGCAGCGTTGGGGGGCAGTTTGAAGCTTTCTTT.

This clone was counted once. The genes are TRBV5-6 and TRBJ1-4; 10 bases line up with TRBD1. Germline CDR1 and CDR2: SGHDT and YYEEEE. This CDR3 has 17 amino acids. V lost 3 bases to trimming and J lost 3 bases; unmatched junction nucleotides: 8. As DNA, the CDR3 is TGTGCCAGCAGCTCTAGACAGGGGGCGCGTCCTAATGAAAAACTGTTTTTT. Residues: CASSSRQGARPNEKLFF. The full variable domain, in which reference TRBV5-6 and TRBJ1-4 provide the parts outside the CDR3, is DAGVTQSPTHLIKTRGQQVTLRCSPKSGHDTVSWYQQALGQGPQFIFQYYEEEERQRGNFPDRFSGHQFPNYSSELNVNALLLGDSALYLCASSSRQGARPNEKLFFGSGTQLSVL.

Comment on this clone: A junction end diverges from the germline sequence, so it may reflect a read error. CDR3 DNA: TGTGCCAGCAGCGTAGTGAGTCAGGGGGCCATTTTATTT. This translates into CASSVVSQGAILF. V is TRBV9 and J is TRBJ1-1, with 8 bases lining up with TRBD1. CDR1 and CDR2 (germline): SGDLS, YYNGEE. This CDR3 has 13 residues.

This chain uses TRBV27 with TRBJ2-5; possible D gene TRBD1, 6 bases. Germline-derived CDR1 and CDR2 are MNHEY and SMNVEV (reference sequence). Trimming removed 6 bases from V and 2 bases from J, with 16 bases in between. This CDR3 comprises 15 residues. In DNA form, the CDR3 reads TGTGCCAGCAGCCTTTTTAGGACAGAGCAAGAGACCCAGTACTTC. Translation gives CASSLFRTEQETQYF.

This chain connects TRBV15 to TRBJ2-7; possibly TRBD2 for D (6 bases). From germline, CDR1 is LNHNV and CDR2 YYDKDF (reference sequence). The ends were cut back, 0 bases at V and 0 bases at J, with 12 bases in the middle. This CDR3 is built from 16 residues. CDR3 region: CATSREYGRISYEQYF. In nucleotides, the CDR3 is TGTGCCACCAGCAGAGAATATGGGAGGATCTCCTACGAGCAGTACTTC.

This clone turned up a few times. The J gene is TRBJ2-1, the V gene TRBV7-3, with a possible D match to TRBD2 (6 bases). CDR1 is SGHTA, CDR2 FQGTGA, per germline. CDR3 length: 18 residues. The ends were cut back, 7 bases at V and 0 bases at J, with 22 bases in the middle. The CDR3 DNA follows: TGTGCCAGCAACCAACTCGGGGTAGCGGTCCGCTCCTACAATGAGCAGTTCTTC. This translates into CASNQLGVAVRSYNEQFF.

This clone showed up just once. The chain employs TRBV11-2 and TRBJ2-5; the D gene is possibly TRBD2 (6 bases). This CDR3 is built from 14 residues. Per germline, CDR1 SGHAT and CDR2 FQNNGV. With 7 bases removed from V and 5 bases from J, the gap between germline ends came to 17 bases. CDR3 region: CASTPRGLVETQYF. The DNA for the CDR3 is TGTGCCAGCACCCCTCGGGGGTTGGTGGAGACCCAGTACTTC.

The chain uses TRBV5-4 and TRBJ1-3; 7 positions match TRBD1. The V segment lost 4 bases and the J segment 3 bases; nucleotides outside the gene matches: 7. The germline gives CDR1 SGHNT, CDR2 YYREEE (reference sequence). The CDR3 consists of 15 residues. CDR3 protein: CASSPGTVIGNTIYF. In nucleotides, the CDR3 is TGTGCCAGCAGCCCAGGGACAGTCATTGGAAACACCATATATTTT.

The sample holds a few counts of this clone. J is TRBJ1-3 and V is TRBV30; D not resolved. Germline loops: CDR1 GTSNPN, CDR2 SVGIG (reference sequence). This CDR3 is 15 amino acids long. Deletions cut 1 base from V and 1 base from J, with 11 bases between. The CDR3 here is CAWSGSLISGNTIYF. CDR3 nucleotides: TGTGCCTGGAGTGGGAGTCTTATATCTGGAAACACCATATATTTT.

Concerning this clone itself: The junction shows a germline mismatch at one end, possibly a read error. The genes are TRBV18 and TRBJ2-5; 9 nucleotides match TRBD1. This CDR3 region has 15 residues. Germline CDR1 reads KGHSH; CDR2 reads LQKENI. CDR3 residues: CASSPEQGAQGTQYF. CDR3 in DNA: TGTGCCAGCTCACCAGAACAGGGGGCCCAAGGGACCCAGTACTTC.

The rearrangement joins TRBV5-1 to TRBJ1-1, with a tentative D call TRBD1 (6 bases). The V end was cut by 3 bases, the J end by 11 bases, with 17 bases between. Germline V lookup: CDR1 SGHRS, CDR2 YFSETQ. The CDR3 is 13 residues long. CDR3 region: CASSYDGYQGAFF. The CDR3, as DNA: TGCGCCAGCAGCTATGACGGCTACCAGGGGGCTTTCTTT. The full variable domain, its missing parts supplied by reference TRBV5-1 and TRBJ1-1, is KAGVTQTPRYLIKTRGQQVTLSCSPISGHRSVSWYQQTPGQGLQFLFEYFSETQRNKGNFPGRFSGRQFSNSRSEMNVSTLELGDSALYLCASSYDGYQGAFFGQGTRLTVV.

This chain uses TRBV5-4 with TRBJ2-1; D perhaps matches TRBD2 (6 bases). This CDR3 spans 16 amino acids. The V gene's germline CDR1 is SGHNT and CDR2 YYREEE (reference sequence). Trimming left V 3 bases short and J 7 bases short, with 20 bases between. As DNA, the CDR3 is TGTGCCAGCAGCTCCGATCTCGCGGGGATTTGGAATGAGCAGTTCTTC. Translating gives CASSSDLAGIWNEQFF.

The V and J genes are TRBV5-6 and TRBJ2-7; D gene ambiguous. The V end was cut by 1 base, the J end by 3 bases, with 8 bases between. The CDR3 extends over 13 amino acids. Germline CDR1 SGHDT, CDR2 YYEEEE. CDR3 sequence: CASSLWSGYEQYF. As DNA, the CDR3 is TGTGCCAGCAGCTTGTGGTCGGGCTACGAGCAGTACTTC.

The chain is built from TRBV6-4 and TRBJ2-3; D call uncertain. V was pared by 6 bases and J by 6 bases, with 31 bases between. This CDR3 is 19 amino acids long. Germline lookup yields CDR1 MRHNA and CDR2 SNTAGT. CDR3 in amino acids: CASRVTPPGLPPLTDTQYF. DNA for the CDR3: TGTGCCAGCAGAGTGACCCCCCCCGGCCTACCACCCCTGACGGATACGCAGTATTTT.